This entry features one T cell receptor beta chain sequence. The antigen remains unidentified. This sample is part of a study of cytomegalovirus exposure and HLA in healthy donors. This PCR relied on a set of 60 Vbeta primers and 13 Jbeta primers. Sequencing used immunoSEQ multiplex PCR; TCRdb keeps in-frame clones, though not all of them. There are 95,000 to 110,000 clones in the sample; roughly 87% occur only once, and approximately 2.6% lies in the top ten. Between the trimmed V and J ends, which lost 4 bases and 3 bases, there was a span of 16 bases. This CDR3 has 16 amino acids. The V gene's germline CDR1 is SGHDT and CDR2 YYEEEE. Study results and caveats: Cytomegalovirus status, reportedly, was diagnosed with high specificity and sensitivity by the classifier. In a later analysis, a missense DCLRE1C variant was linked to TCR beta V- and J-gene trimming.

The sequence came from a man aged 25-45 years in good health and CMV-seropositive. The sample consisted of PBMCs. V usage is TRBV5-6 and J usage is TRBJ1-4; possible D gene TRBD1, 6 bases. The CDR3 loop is CASSTPGTPPNEKLFF. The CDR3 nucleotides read TGTGCCAGCAGCACGCCCGGGACACCACCTAATGAAAAACTGTTTTTT.